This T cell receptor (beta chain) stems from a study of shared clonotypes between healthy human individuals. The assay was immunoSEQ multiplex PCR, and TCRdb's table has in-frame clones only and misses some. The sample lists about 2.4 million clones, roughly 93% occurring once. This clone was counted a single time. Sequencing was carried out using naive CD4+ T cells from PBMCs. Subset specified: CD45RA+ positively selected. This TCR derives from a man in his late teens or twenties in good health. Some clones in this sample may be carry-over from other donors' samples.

CDR3 amino acids: CASSLSLAGVSPQYF. The DNA for the CDR3 is TGTGCCAGCAGCCTAAGCTTGGCAGGGGTCTCCCCCCAGTACTTC. V usage is TRBV6-1 and J usage is TRBJ2-5, with a possible D match to TRBD1 (6 bases). V was cut by 6 bases and J by 9 bases, with 23 bases left in between. Per the germline V gene, CDR1 is MNHNS and CDR2 is SASEGT. There are 15 residues in the CDR3.